A selection of T cell receptor beta chains follows, all from one sample in a study of T cell responses to AZD1222 COVID-19 vaccine. Clones were read by immunoSEQ multiplex PCR, and TCRdb kept only the in-frame ones, dropping some. This table has 140,000 to 150,000 clones, around 92% appearing once. Sequenced material: peripheral blood, taken after recovery from COVID-19. The source is an adult who had recovered from COVID-19. The CDR3 runs from the conserved cysteine through the conserved F or W. A D gene is named only where the DNA matches it firmly. Not all rows give a size; the values are once, few, many and, for expanded clones, a class.

>TRBV9|TRBJ2-2|.|.
CASSTGPSANTGELFF
TGTGCCAGCAGCACGGGACCTTCCGCGAACACCGGGGAGCTGTTTTTT
>TRBV19|TRBJ1-5|once|.
CASSIARDQPQHF
TGTGCCAGTAGTATCGCAAGAGATCAGCCCCAGCATTTT
>TRBV7-7|TRBJ2-1|.|TRBD1
CASSLHTGDNEQFF
TGTGCTAGCAGCTTACACACAGGGGACAATGAGCAGTTCTTC
>TRBV3-1/TRBV3-2|TRBJ2-1|.|.
CASSPPESREIVYNEQFF
TGTGCCAGCAGCCCTCCCGAATCTCGGGAGATAGTCTACAATGAGCAGTTCTTC
>TRBV19|TRBJ2-2|.|.
CASIAGSYANTGELFF
TGTGCCAGTATAGCCGGGAGCTACGCGAACACCGGGGAGCTGTTTTTT
>TRBV19|TRBJ2-3|.|TRBD2
CASSRGLAGVGTDTQYF
TGTGCCAGTAGTAGGGGGTTGGCGGGAGTTGGTACAGATACGCAGTATTTT
>TRBV4-1|TRBJ2-1|few|TRBD2
CASSLTAGGRVEQFF
TGCGCCAGCAGCCTAACAGCGGGAGGGCGGGTTGAGCAGTTCTTC
>TRBV3-1/TRBV3-2|TRBJ2-3|.|TRBD1
CASSQATGSLTDTQYF
TGTGCCAGCAGCCAAGCGACAGGGTCCCTCACAGATACGCAGTATTTT
>TRBV7-3|TRBJ1-1|once|TRBD1
CASSYRGDTEAFF
TGTGCCAGCAGCTACAGGGGGGACACTGAAGCTTTCTTT
>TRBV2|TRBJ1-1|.|.
CASSVEERAFF
TGTGCCAGCAGTGTTGAGGAGCGAGCTTTCTTT
>TRBV29-1|TRBJ2-4|.|TRBD2
CSVGGGGLKNIQYF
TGCAGCGTCGGTGGGGGAGGGCTCAAAAACATTCAGTACTTC
>TRBV5-5|TRBJ1-6|.|.
CASWGSSYNSPLHF
TGTGCCAGCTGGGGGAGCTCCTATAATTCACCCCTCCACTTT
>TRBV10-2|TRBJ2-5|.|TRBD2
CASRSHGGMVETQYF
TGCGCCAGCAGGTCTCACGGGGGGATGGTGGAGACCCAGTACTTC
>TRBV6-1|TRBJ1-1|.|TRBD1
CASSDRVGLRDRGLTEAFF
TGTGCCAGCAGTGATAGAGTTGGACTTCGGGACAGGGGACTTACTGAAGCTTTCTTT
>TRBV30|TRBJ1-1|.|.
CAWRTVQVQAFF
TGTGCCTGGAGGACGGTGCAGGTCCAAGCTTTCTTT
>TRBV5-4|TRBJ2-7|.|TRBD2
CASSLELASYEQYF
TGTGCCAGCAGCTTGGAACTAGCGAGCTACGAGCAGTACTTC
>TRBV19|TRBJ1-1|.|TRBD1
CASNRDRGWSEAFF
TGTGCCAGTAACCGGGACAGGGGCTGGAGTGAAGCTTTCTTT
>TRBV15|TRBJ1-3|.|.
CATSRVTSGNTIYF
TGTGCCACCAGCAGAGTTACCTCTGGAAACACCATATATTTT
>TRBV7-9|TRBJ1-1|.|.
CASSFGGTDTEAFF
TGTGCCAGCAGCTTTGGGGGGACGGACACTGAAGCTTTCTTT
>TRBV28|TRBJ2-7|.|TRBD2
CASSPLAGVSYEQYF
TGTGCCAGCAGTCCCCTAGCGGGAGTCTCTTACGAGCAGTACTTC
>TRBV27|TRBJ1-1|.|TRBD1
CASSRDRAMNTEAFF
TGTGCCAGCAGCCGGGACAGAGCCATGAACACTGAAGCTTTCTTT
>TRBV6-5|TRBJ2-7|.|.
CASSEDLSSYEQYF
TGTGCCAGCAGCGAGGACCTATCCTCCTACGAGCAGTACTTC
>TRBV19|TRBJ2-2|.|TRBD2
CASSPGLVRGELFF
TGTGCCAGTAGTCCCGGACTAGTTCGCGGGGAGCTGTTTTTT
>TRBV19|TRBJ2-3|.|.
CASSIQKGASGPTDTQYF
TGTGCCAGTAGTATCCAAAAGGGGGCTAGCGGGCCAACAGATACGCAGTATTTT
>TRBV7-2|TRBJ2-7|.|TRBD1
CARLERTGGSYEQYF
TGTGCCAGGTTAGAACGGACAGGGGGATCCTACGAGCAGTACTTC
>TRBV3-1/TRBV3-2|TRBJ2-1|.|TRBD2
CASSQDLAATYNEQFF
TGTGCCAGCAGCCAAGACCTAGCGGCCACCTACAATGAGCAGTTCTTC
>TRBV11-2|TRBJ2-5|.|.
CASSRLETQYF
TGTGCCAGCAGCCGGCTGGAGACCCAGTACTTC
>TRBV7-8|TRBJ2-1|once|.
CASSPVAVGASYNEQFF
TGTGCCAGCAGCCCAGTCGCTGTTGGGGCTTCCTACAATGAGCAGTTCTTC
>TRBV11-2|TRBJ2-1|.|.
CASSFLEGVYNEQFF
TGTGCCAGCAGCTTTTTGGAGGGGGTATACAATGAGCAGTTCTTC
>TRBV9|TRBJ1-3|.|.
CASSVGGESGNTIYF
TGTGCCAGCAGCGTAGGCGGGGAATCTGGAAACACCATATATTTT
>TRBV5-4|TRBJ2-7|.|TRBD1
CASSLAGTGIYEQYF
TGTGCCAGCAGCTTGGCCGGGACAGGGATCTACGAGCAGTACTTC
>TRBV5-1|TRBJ1-2|.|.
CASSLDRLDPSRGYTF
TGCGCCAGCAGCTTGGATAGATTAGACCCGTCGCGAGGCTACACCTTC
>TRBV30|TRBJ2-7|.|TRBD2
CALGRGSSYEQYF
TGTGCCTTGGGGCGGGGGTCATCCTACGAGCAGTACTTC
>TRBV5-1|TRBJ2-3|.|.
CASSLGTSTDTQYF
TGCGCCAGCAGCTTGGGGACTAGCACAGATACGCAGTATTTT
>TRBV11-2|TRBJ1-3|.|TRBD1
CASSPWTGAGNTIYF
TGTGCCAGCAGCCCATGGACAGGAGCTGGAAACACCATATATTTT
>TRBV27|TRBJ2-1|.|TRBD1
CASGQGSHNNEQFF
TGTGCCAGCGGACAGGGTTCCCACAACAATGAGCAGTTCTTC
>TRBV7-2|TRBJ2-5|.|.
CASSVSGIRETQYF
TGTGCCAGCAGCGTCAGCGGAATAAGAGAGACCCAGTACTTC
>TRBV4-1|TRBJ1-1|.|.
CASSSTDYTEAFF
TGCGCCAGCAGCTCGACTGATTATACTGAAGCTTTCTTT
>TRBV11-1|TRBJ2-7|.|TRBD1
CASRPGTAYEQYF
TGTGCCAGCAGACCCGGGACAGCCTACGAGCAGTACTTC
>TRBV27|TRBJ1-1|once|.
CASSTPGTEAFF
TGTGCCAGCAGTACCCCGGGGACTGAAGCTTTCTTT
>TRBV15|TRBJ1-6|.|.
CATSRSPGTPLHF
TGTGCCACCAGCAGATCCCCGGGCACACCCCTCCACTTT
>TRBV5-8|TRBJ2-2|.|.
CASSFRRFGELFF
TGTGCCAGCAGCTTTCGAAGATTCGGGGAGCTGTTTTTT
>TRBV11-3|TRBJ2-7|.|TRBD1
CASSLATGGNYEQYF
TGTGCCAGCAGCTTAGCGACAGGGGGCAACTACGAGCAGTACTTC
>TRBV2|TRBJ1-6|once|TRBD1
CASRGDSDNSPLHF
TGTGCCAGCAGGGGGGACAGCGATAATTCACCCCTCCACTTT
>TRBV18|TRBJ1-2|.|TRBD1
CASSPTTGDAYGYTF
TGTGCCAGCTCACCGACGACAGGGGACGCCTATGGCTACACCTTC
>TRBV5-1|TRBJ2-7|.|TRBD2
CASSSGPGARGVKSYEQYF
TGCGCCAGCAGCTCAGGACCGGGGGCGCGGGGGGTCAAGAGCTACGAGCAGTACTTC
>TRBV5-8|TRBJ2-7|.|.
CASSVDDGGEQYF
TGTGCCAGCAGCGTGGATGACGGGGGCGAGCAGTACTTC
>TRBV5-1|TRBJ2-1|.|TRBD2
CASSLLAGIHEQFF
TGCGCCAGCAGCTTACTAGCGGGTATACATGAGCAGTTCTTC
>TRBV24-1|TRBJ2-7|.|TRBD1
CATSDSGTGTHEQYF
TGTGCCACCAGTGACTCCGGGACAGGGACCCACGAGCAGTACTTC
>TRBV7-2|TRBJ2-7|.|.
CASSPDIQSYEQYF
TGTGCCAGCAGCCCGGACATACAATCCTACGAGCAGTACTTC
>TRBV28|TRBJ2-7|.|.
CASTPGLIYEQYF
TGTGCCAGCACCCCTGGCCTTATCTACGAGCAGTACTTC
>TRBV30|TRBJ2-7|.|.
CAWSVPYEQYF
TGTGCCTGGAGTGTCCCCTACGAGCAGTACTTC
>TRBV29-1|TRBJ2-5|few|.
CSVRDGLQETQYF
TGCAGCGTTAGGGACGGTTTACAAGAGACCCAGTACTTC
>TRBV19|TRBJ2-7|.|TRBD2
CASSRTSGSYEQYF
TGTGCCAGTAGTAGGACTAGCGGGAGTTACGAGCAGTACTTC